This is a list of T cell receptor beta chains from one sample in a study of neurological immune-mediated disorders. Each CDR3 protein gets one entry after TCRdb re-called the 5' RACE reads with MiXCR. This table has over 55,000 distinct CDR3 sequences, roughly 10% appearing once. Sequencing was carried out using PBMCs. The receptors were gathered from a man younger than 45 in good health. Each CDR3 is given with its conserved first and last residue. A D gene is named only where the DNA matches it firmly. Clone size is not always given. Where it is, it says once, few, many or a class for expanded clones.

TRBV12-3/TRBV12-4	many	TRBD1	TRBJ1-3	CASSLLGTGGDTIYF	TGTGCCAGCAGTTTATTGGGGACAGGGGGCGACACCATATATTTT
TRBV3-1	many	NA	TRBJ2-3	CASSHGLYTDTQYF	TGTGCCAGCAGCCACGGACTATACACAGATACGCAGTATTTT
TRBV7-2	many	NA	TRBJ2-3	CASRLGLGTDTQYF	TGTGCCAGCAGGTTGGGACTGGGGACAGATACGCAGTATTTT
TRBV7-8	many	TRBD2	TRBJ2-2	CASSLVGLGGDAGELFF	TGTGCCAGCAGCTTAGTAGGCTTGGGGGGGGACGCCGGGGAGCTGTTTTTT
TRBV5-6	many	NA	TRBJ2-5	CASGYPTEEETQYF	TGTGCCAGCGGTTACCCGACAGAGGAGGAGACCCAGTACTTC
TRBV18	many	NA	TRBJ1-2	CASSLGAVNLYGYTF	TGTGCCAGCTCACTAGGGGCCGTCAATCTATATGGCTACACCTTC
TRBV20-1	many	TRBD2	TRBJ2-5	CSASIETSGETQYF	TGCAGTGCTAGCATTGAGACTAGCGGAGAGACCCAGTACTTC
TRBV6-5	NA	NA	TRBJ1-5	CATGERSNQPQHF	TGTGCCACCGGGGAACGAAGCAATCAGCCCCAGCATTTT
TRBV5-1	many	NA	TRBJ2-6	CASSPPDSGANVLTF	TGCGCCAGCAGCCCCCCGGACTCTGGGGCCAACGTCCTGACTTTC
TRBV28	many	NA	TRBJ2-7	CASSFGGEQYF	TGTGCCAGCAGCTTCGGGGGTGAGCAGTACTTC
TRBV27	NA	TRBD1	TRBJ1-1	CASSLQGDTEAFF	TGTGCCAGCAGTTTACAGGGGGACACTGAAGCTTTCTTT
TRBV20-1	many	TRBD2	TRBJ2-7	CSARLAGVTYEQYF	TGCAGTGCACGACTAGCGGGAGTAACCTACGAGCAGTACTTC
TRBV29-1	many	NA	TRBJ2-7	CSASFQGYEQYF	TGCAGCGCCTCATTTCAAGGATACGAGCAGTACTTC
TRBV9	many	TRBD2	TRBJ2-2	CASSVGLPSGGTGELFF	TGTGCCAGCAGCGTAGGCCTGCCAAGCGGGGGCACCGGGGAGCTGTTTTTT
TRBV27	many	NA	TRBJ1-3	CASSLGGRSGNTIYF	TGTGCCAGCAGTTTAGGGGGGCGCTCTGGAAACACCATATATTTT
TRBV20-1	few	TRBD1	TRBJ2-7	CSAKRDRGYEQYF	TGCAGTGCCAAAAGGGACAGGGGCTACGAGCAGTACTTC
TRBV29-1	many	NA	TRBJ2-2	CSAIRGPANTGELFF	TGCAGCGCAATACGCGGGCCCGCGAACACCGGGGAGCTGTTTTTT
TRBV6-1	many	TRBD2	TRBJ2-7	CASSRAGGNSYEQYF	TGTGCCAGCAGTAGAGCGGGAGGGAACTCCTACGAGCAGTACTTC
TRBV27	many	NA	TRBJ2-3	CASSFGHPTDTQYF	TGTGCCAGCAGTTTTGGCCATCCCACAGATACGCAGTATTTT
TRBV7-9	many	NA	TRBJ2-1	CASSLWVVRNFSFDEQFF	TGTGCCAGCAGCCTGTGGGTAGTGAGGAATTTTTCCTTCGATGAGCAGTTCTTC
TRBV5-1	many	TRBD1	TRBJ2-7	CASSEGTGKYEQYF	TGCGCCAGCAGCGAGGGGACAGGGAAATACGAGCAGTACTTC
TRBV24-1	NA	NA	TRBJ2-1	CATSEGVNEQFF	TGTGCCACCAGTGAGGGGGTTAATGAGCAGTTCTTC
TRBV29-1	many	NA	TRBJ2-5	CSVEDRPIQETQYF	TGCAGCGTTGAAGATAGGCCAATCCAAGAGACCCAGTACTTC
TRBV21-1	many	NA	TRBJ1-1	CASSKGESAEAFF	TGTGCCAGCAGCAAAGGGGAGAGTGCGGAAGCTTTCTTT
TRBV5-1	many	TRBD1	TRBJ1-1	CASSLGQANTEAFF	TGCGCCAGCAGCCTGGGACAGGCTAACACTGAAGCTTTCTTT
TRBV3-1	many	NA	TRBJ2-7	CASSQGGPAYEQYF	TGTGCCAGCAGCCAGGGGGGACCCGCCTACGAGCAGTACTTC
TRBV10-3	many	TRBD2	TRBJ2-1	CAISLMTSGRGNEQFF	TGTGCCATCAGTCTTATGACTAGCGGGAGGGGAAATGAGCAGTTCTTC
TRBV28	many	TRBD1	TRBJ1-2	CASEDRGLSYGYTF	TGTGCCAGCGAAGACAGGGGGCTGTCCTATGGCTACACCTTC
TRBV20-1	many	NA	TRBJ2-5	CSAIGRDKIQETQYF	TGCAGTGCTATCGGTCGGGACAAGATACAAGAGACCCAGTACTTC
TRBV2	NA	NA	TRBJ2-7	CASSNSYEQYF	TGTGCCAGCAGTAACTCCTACGAGCAGTACTTC
TRBV5-5	many	NA	TRBJ2-3	CASGTWGGPSTDTQYF	TGTGCCAGCGGGACTTGGGGCGGCCCTAGCACAGATACGCAGTATTTT
TRBV7-9	many	NA	TRBJ2-3	CASSLADTQYF	TGTGCCAGCAGCTTGGCGGATACGCAGTATTTT
TRBV5-1	NA	NA	TRBJ2-2	CASNEAGFNTGELFF	TGCGCCAGCAACGAAGCCGGTTTCAACACCGGGGAGCTGTTTTTT
TRBV6-2/TRBV6-3	many	TRBD1	TRBJ2-3	CASSPLRDRGLTDTQYF	TGTGCCAGCAGTCCCCTCCGGGACAGGGGTTTAACAGATACGCAGTATTTT
TRBV6-6	many	NA	TRBJ1-3	CASESLDGNTIYF	TGTGCCTCGGAAAGCCTCGATGGAAACACCATATATTTT
TRBV4-1	many	NA	TRBJ2-7	CASSQVLSLSGYEQYF	TGCGCCAGCAGCCAAGTCCTAAGCTTATCGGGCTACGAGCAGTACTTC
TRBV5-1	many	NA	TRBJ2-7	CASSSTSGTYEQYF	TGCGCCAGCAGCTCGACTAGTGGAACCTACGAGCAGTACTTC
TRBV10-3	many	NA	TRBJ1-1	CAISEAQGNTEAFF	TGTGCCATCAGTGAGGCTCAGGGGAACACTGAAGCTTTCTTT
TRBV20-1	NA	TRBD2	TRBJ2-5	CSAPGGSYETQYF	TGCAGTGCCCCGGGAGGATCATATGAGACCCAGTACTTC
TRBV12-3/TRBV12-4	many	NA	TRBJ1-1	CASSFGTPNTEAFF	TGTGCCAGCAGTTTCGGCACGCCGAACACTGAAGCTTTCTTT
TRBV27	many	NA	TRBJ1-5	CASSYRVDQPQHF	TGTGCCAGCAGTTACCGGGTAGATCAGCCCCAGCATTTT
TRBV20-1	many	NA	TRBJ2-7	CSARDFWTQSSYEQYF	TGCAGTGCTAGAGATTTTTGGACCCAGAGCTCCTACGAGCAGTACTTC
TRBV3-1	many	TRBD2	TRBJ2-2	CASSRGGPGGELFF	TGTGCCAGCAGCCGGGGAGGGCCCGGCGGGGAGCTGTTTTTT
TRBV7-9	many	TRBD2	TRBJ2-1	CASSLPHRLAGVRNEQFF	TGTGCCAGCAGCTTACCGCACCGACTAGCGGGAGTGAGGAATGAGCAGTTCTTC
TRBV10-3	few	NA	TRBJ1-5	CAISEAGEANQPQHF	TGTGCCATCAGTGAGGCAGGGGAGGCCAATCAGCCCCAGCATTTT
TRBV28	many	NA	TRBJ2-7	CASSFGGRAPYEQYF	TGTGCCAGCAGTTTTGGCGGTCGGGCCCCCTACGAGCAGTACTTC
TRBV28	many	NA	TRBJ1-6	CASMRGDSYNSPLHF	TGTGCCAGCATGAGGGGGGACTCCTATAATTCACCCCTCCACTTT
TRBV20-1	many	TRBD2	TRBJ2-7	CSAMVAGGSYEQYF	TGCAGTGCTATGGTAGCGGGAGGTTCCTACGAGCAGTACTTC
TRBV14	many	TRBD1	TRBJ2-5	CASSQGTGARTQYF	TGTGCCAGCAGCCAAGGAACAGGGGCGAGGACCCAGTACTTC
TRBV27	many	TRBD1	TRBJ2-5	CASSLIPLTGGQETQYF	TGTGCCAGCAGTTTAATTCCCCTGACAGGGGGTCAGGAGACCCAGTACTTC
TRBV15	many	NA	TRBJ1-5	CATSSHWGDRHFNQPQHF	TGTGCCACCAGCAGCCATTGGGGAGACAGACATTTCAATCAGCCCCAGCATTTT
TRBV12-3/TRBV12-4	many	NA	TRBJ1-2	CASTLGHSNYGYTF	TGTGCCAGCACCCTGGGACATTCTAACTATGGCTACACCTTC
TRBV30	NA	NA	TRBJ1-1	CAWSVPGRTEAFF	TGTGCCTGGAGTGTACCAGGGAGAACTGAAGCTTTCTTT
TRBV12-3/TRBV12-4	many	NA	TRBJ2-5	CASSLFQETQYF	TGTGCCAGCAGTTTATTCCAAGAGACCCAGTACTTC
TRBV5-1	many	NA	TRBJ2-7	CASSLSDEQYF	TGCGCCAGCAGCTTGTCAGACGAGCAGTACTTC